The clone carrying this T cell receptor (beta chain) was seen just once. The sample is drawn from a study of shared T cell receptors in the human thymus. The CDR3 has 11 residues. The ends were cut back, 7 bases at V and 2 bases at J, with 4 bases in the middle. The germline gives CDR1 SNHLY, CDR2 FYNNEI. Some clones are missing from TCRdb's copy, which holds only in-frame ones; the method was immunoSEQ multiplex PCR. The sample has 65,000 to 70,000 clones; about 95% are singletons. The sample taken for sequencing was thymocytes. The clonotype originates from a human donor. The rearrangement uses TRBV2 and TRBJ2-3; D uncertain. DNA of the CDR3: TGTGCCAGCAAATCCACAGATACGCAGTATTTT. Protein: CASKSTDTQYF. Full variable domain (outside the CDR3, taken from reference TRBV2 and TRBJ2-3): EPEVTQTPSHQVTQMGQEVILRCVPISNHLYFYWYRQILGQKVEFLVSFYNNEISEKSEIFDDQFSVERPDGSNFTLKIRSTKLEDSAMYFCASKSTDTQYFGPGTRLTVL.